One and the same sample provided the 28 T cell receptor beta chains below, sequenced in a study of blood T cells in healthy people across ages. Sample-barcoded 5' priming and a J-beta primer mix drove a second PCR of 7 to 11 cycles. TCRdb recomputed calls from the 5' RACE reads with MiXCR, one row per CDR3 protein. The data show about 1.5 million distinct CDR3 sequences, roughly 43% seen once. The sample taken for sequencing was blood. These receptors were obtained from a woman aged 18-29 years in good health.

The chain combines TRBV14 with TRBJ1-2, with a weak D call TRBD1 (5 bases). The CDR3 runs to 17 residues. Germline values: CDR1 SGHDN, CDR2 FVKESK. Trimming left V 4 bases short and J 9 bases short, with 27 bases between. CDR3 in DNA: TGTGCCAGCAGCCTGACAGCCCCGAAGGTGGCTCTATATTGCTACACCTTC. It translates to CASSLTAPKVALYCYTF.

V is TRBV5-1 and J is TRBJ1-2; maybe TRBD1 (5 bases). The germline gives CDR1 SGHRS, CDR2 YFSETQ. V was clipped by 4 bases and J by 5 bases, with 18 bases between them. The CDR3 totals 15 residues. The DNA for the CDR3 is TGCGCCAGCAGCCTAGCAGTTGGAGGGGAGTATGGCTACACCTTC. It is translated as CASSLAVGGEYGYTF.

The CDR3 region has the DNA TGTGCCTCGCGGTCTAGCGGGGGGGACTACAATGAGCAGTTCTTC. Its protein product is CASRSSGGDYNEQFF. The genes are TRBV9 and TRBJ2-1, with 12 nucleotides matching TRBD2. Per the germline V gene, CDR1 is SGDLS and CDR2 is YYNGEE. The J segment lost 3 bases and the V segment lost 10 bases, leaving 8 bases of the junction unmatched. The CDR3 is 15 residues long.

About this clonotype: Given a much more abundant clone one base away, this may be a read error. The rearrangement uses TRBV29-1 and TRBJ2-1, with D perhaps TRBD1 (6 bases). The J call may be wrong; the DNA end is better matched by TRBJ2-7. CDR1 is SQVTM and CDR2 is ANQGSEA in the germline V gene. This CDR3 has 12 amino acids. In DNA form, the CDR3 reads TGCAGCGTTGAAGAATGGGACAATGAGCAGTACTTC. Protein: CSVEEWDNEQYF.

The rearrangement links TRBV6-2 or TRBV6-3 to TRBJ2-5; TRBD2 agrees at 10 bases. Germline V CDR1 and CDR2: MNHEY, SVGEGT. CDR3 length: 15 residues. J was trimmed by 5 bases and V by 4 bases; bases with no gene match: 7. CDR3 region: CASSSGLALWETQYF. CDR3 bases: TGTGCCAGCAGTTCGGGACTAGCGCTTTGGGAGACCCAGTACTTC.

The V call is TRBV24-1, the J call TRBJ2-2; TRBD2 aligns across 9 bases. Per the germline V gene, CDR1 is KGHDR and CDR2 is SFDVKD. The trim removed 0 bases at V and 4 bases at J, leaving 17 bases unmatched. This CDR3 spans 21 amino acids. CDR3 loop: CATSDLRRPTPLAGLTGELFF. The DNA of the CDR3 is TGTGCCACCAGTGATTTGCGGAGACCTACGCCGCTAGCGGGACTCACCGGGGAGCTGTTTTTT.

The J gene is TRBJ1-2, the V gene TRBV3-1, with D possibly being TRBD1 (6 bases). This CDR3 contains 14 residues. Germline CDR1 is LGHDT and CDR2 is YNNKEL (reference sequence). V lost 6 bases and J 8 bases, leaving 19 bases between the germline ends. This CDR3 reads CASSRADSPVGYTF. The CDR3 nucleotides are TGTGCCAGCAGTCGGGCGGACAGCCCCGTCGGCTACACCTTC.

This clonotype showed up just a few times. V and J are TRBV10-3 and TRBJ2-7, with 8 bases fitting TRBD1. V shed 8 bases, J shed 2 bases, and the junction held 11 bases outside the gene matches. CDR3 size: 15 residues. Germline CDR1 ENHRY, CDR2 SYGVKD. CDR3 sequence: CAILRQGTSTYEQYF. CDR3 nucleotide sequence: TGTGCCATCCTCCGACAGGGGACCTCTACCTACGAGCAGTACTTC.

There are a few counts of this clonotype. The chain recombines TRBV20-1 with TRBJ2-1; 10 bases map to TRBD2. The CDR3 runs 16 residues. After removal of 1 base from V and 9 bases from J, the junction contained 12 bases not matched to a gene. Per germline, CDR1 DFQATT and CDR2 SNEGSKA (reference sequence). Here the CDR3 reads CSARVRSGRVSVEQFF. CDR3 nucleotides: TGCAGTGCTAGAGTTAGAAGCGGGAGGGTCTCGGTTGAGCAGTTCTTC.

The J gene is TRBJ2-4, the V gene TRBV24-1; 9 bases are a match to TRBD2. This CDR3 region has 21 residues. Germline V CDR1 and CDR2: KGHDR, SFDVKD. V was pared by 4 bases and J by 5 bases, with 23 bases of the junction left unmatched. CDR3: CATSDNPRVTSGLEKQNIQYF. The CDR3, as DNA: TGTGCCACCAGTGACAACCCCAGGGTTACTAGCGGGCTGGAGAAACAAAACATTCAGTACTTC.

This rearrangement joins TRBV20-1 to TRBJ2-3, with TRBD1 identical over 8 bases. The CDR3 covers 17 residues. CDR1 and CDR2 from the germline V gene are DFQATT and SNEGSKA (reference sequence). J lost 0 bases, V lost 2 bases, and 10 bases had no gene match. CDR3 bases: TGCAGTGCTAGACCTTTCCCTGACAGGGGTAGCACAGATACGCAGTATTTT. Amino acid sequence: CSARPFPDRGSTDTQYF.

This rearrangement joins TRBV6-2 or TRBV6-3 to TRBJ2-3; no clear D. Germline CDR1 and CDR2: MNHEY and SVGEGT. The CDR3 has 15 residues. The V gene lost 6 bases and the J gene lost 6 bases, with 19 bases spanning the gap. The CDR3 spells CASSQAEWAKDTQYF. The CDR3, as DNA: TGTGCCAGCAGCCAAGCTGAGTGGGCGAAGGATACGCAGTATTTT.

This rearrangement joins TRBV12-3 or TRBV12-4 to TRBJ1-1, with D uncertain. Trimming left V 4 bases short and J 1 base short, with 7 bases between. The CDR3 totals 13 residues. CDR3 in DNA: TGTGCCAGCAGTTCGAGGTCGAACACTGAAGCTTTCTTT. This encodes CASSSRSNTEAFF.

V and J are TRBV5-6 and TRBJ2-1; TRBD2 matches 10 bases. CDR3 length equals 14 residues. Trimming at V came to 1 base and at J to 6 bases, leaving 1 base not matched to a gene. Germline V lookup: CDR1 SGHDT, CDR2 YYEEEE. CDR3 bases: TGTGCCAGCAGCTTGAGCGGGGGGGCCAATGAGCAGTTCTTC. The encoded protein is CASSLSGGANEQFF.

This clonotype was counted many times. The V gene is TRBV4-1, the J gene TRBJ2-7, with TRBD1 identical over 7 bases. Trimming cost V 0 bases and J 3 bases; bases outside gene matches: 5. The CDR3 consists of 15 residues. CDR1 and CDR2 (germline): MGHRA, YSYEKL. The CDR3 loop reads CASSQDNRDSYEQYF. The CDR3 DNA follows: TGCGCCAGCAGCCAAGATAATAGGGACAGCTACGAGCAGTACTTC.

The CDR3: CATSRHKRGLWEQFF. The CDR3 region has the DNA TGTGCCACCAGCAGACACAAGCGGGGCCTTTGGGAGCAGTTCTTC. The chain recombines TRBV15 with TRBJ2-1, with 7 bases aligning to TRBD2. Germline-derived CDR1 and CDR2 are LNHNV and YYDKDF (reference sequence). V lost 2 bases to trimming and J lost 10 bases; unmatched junction nucleotides: 11. The CDR3 runs 15 residues.

This clonotype was seen more than once but under ten times. The chain links TRBV20-1 to TRBJ2-5; 9 nucleotides agree with TRBD1. The CDR3 has 14 residues. Germline loops: CDR1 DFQATT, CDR2 SNEGSKA (reference sequence). The V gene end was trimmed by 0 bases and the J gene end by 11 bases; junction bases not matched to a gene: 10. CDR3 region: CSARETGGYNEQYF. CDR3 nucleotide sequence: TGCAGTGCTAGAGAGACAGGGGGTTACAATGAGCAGTACTTC.

The rearrangement uses TRBV27 and TRBJ2-3; D perhaps matches TRBD2 (5 bases). Germline V gene sequence: CDR1 MNHEY, CDR2 SMNVEV (reference sequence). This CDR3 is built from 16 residues. Between the trimmed V and J ends, which lost 1 base and 2 bases, there was a span of 13 bases. The CDR3 DNA follows: TGTGCCAGCAGTTTATACGGTGGCGGGCCCACAGATACGCAGTATTTT. Translating it yields CASSLYGGGPTDTQYF.

This clonotype was counted between two and nine times. The CDR3 bases are TGTGCCAGCAGCTTAGTAGGGACAGGGGCTAACAGTTCACCCCTCCACTTT. Protein sequence: CASSLVGTGANSSPLHF. This sequence joins TRBV13 and TRBJ1-6, with TRBD1 matching 10 bases. This CDR3 comprises 17 residues. Trimming at V came to 1 base and at J to 9 bases, leaving 9 bases not matched to a gene. Per germline, CDR1 PRHDT and CDR2 FYEKMQ (reference sequence).

V gene TRBV12-3 or TRBV12-4 combines with J gene TRBJ1-1; 9 bases are a match to TRBD1. The V and J ends lost 6 bases and 1 base, in that order; junction bases with no gene match: 3. The CDR3 is made up of 14 amino acids. The CDR3 DNA sequence: TGTGCCAGCAGGAAACAGGGGGCGAACACTGAAGCTTTCTTT. This codes for CASRKQGANTEAFF.

The V gene is TRBV6-5, the J gene TRBJ2-2, with D perhaps TRBD1 (6 bases). The CDR3 is made up of 16 amino acids. Trimming stripped 2 bases from V and 8 bases from J, with 18 bases between. From germline, CDR1 is MNHEY and CDR2 SVGAGI. In DNA, the CDR3 is TGTGCCAGCAGTTACCAGGGGACCAAAGCACCGGGGGAGCTGTTTTTT. Its protein product is CASSYQGTKAPGELFF.

This chain links TRBV27 with TRBJ2-1, with TRBD2 identical over 12 bases. J was trimmed by 9 bases and V by 5 bases; bases with no gene match: 8. Germline CDR1 is MNHEY and CDR2 is SMNVEV (reference sequence). The CDR3 covers 15 residues. For the CDR3, the DNA is TGTGCCAGCAGTCTAGCGGGAGGGCCAACAGTTGAGCAGTTCTTC. It translates to CASSLAGGPTVEQFF.

This clonotype was counted a few times. The chain employs TRBV12-3 or TRBV12-4 and TRBJ2-2, with 9 bases fitting TRBD2. The CDR3 is 15 residues long. V gave up 5 bases and J gave up 3 bases; unmatched junction bases: 4. CDR3 DNA sequence: TGTGCCAGCAGTCTAATAGCGGGAGACACCGGGGAGCTGTTTTTT. Protein product: CASSLIAGDTGELFF.

This chain connects TRBV20-1 to TRBJ2-5, with D maybe TRBD2 (6 bases). The DNA end is more similar to TRBJ2-7, so the J call may be wrong. Germline V lookup: CDR1 DFQATT, CDR2 SNEGSKA (reference sequence). This CDR3 spans 14 amino acids. The CDR3 DNA reads as TGCAGTGCTAGAGATGAGTTAGCGGCCTACGAGCAGTACTTC. Protein: CSARDELAAYEQYF.

This sequence joins TRBV7-9 and TRBJ1-2; TRBD1 matches at 10 bases. Trimming at V came to 8 bases and at J to 5 bases, leaving 5 bases not matched to a gene. The CDR3 covers 13 residues. Germline values: CDR1 SEHNR, CDR2 FQNEAQ (reference sequence). DNA for the CDR3: TGTGCCAGCGGACAGGGGGTAATTTATGGCTACACCTTC. Residues: CASGQGVIYGYTF.

This clonotype has more than one count but fewer than ten. The CDR3 nucleotides are TGCAGCGTTGCCGGACGGCTAGAGGACACTGAAGCTTTCTTT. This codes for CSVAGRLEDTEAFF. V usage is TRBV29-1 and J usage is TRBJ1-1; D not resolved. The CDR3 contains 14 residues. Between the trimmed V and J ends, which lost 4 bases and 3 bases, there was a span of 15 bases. Germline values: CDR1 SQVTM, CDR2 ANQGSEA.

The chain carries TRBV20-1 and TRBJ2-7; unclear D gene. CDR1 and CDR2 (germline): DFQATT, SNEGSKA (reference sequence). The V and J ends lost 1 base and 7 bases respectively, with 14 bases between them. The CDR3 loop spans 13 amino acids. CDR3 sequence reads: CSARGIGHNEQYF. CDR3 in DNA: TGCAGTGCTAGAGGTATCGGCCACAATGAGCAGTACTTC.

The chain is built from TRBV4-3 and TRBJ1-1, with TRBD1 matching over 7 bases. Germline trimming cut 3 bases from V and 6 bases from J; bases unmatched to any gene: 10. Germline loops: CDR1 LGHNA, CDR2 YSLEER. The CDR3 extends over 15 amino acids. This CDR3 reads CASSHQTGRGAEAFF. The CDR3, as DNA: TGCGCCAGCAGCCACCAGACAGGGAGGGGGGCTGAAGCTTTCTTT.